The 9 T cell receptor beta chains below come from one sample, sequenced in a study of cytomegalovirus exposure and HLA in healthy donors. The PCR had 60 Vbeta and 13 Jbeta primers. Clones were read by immunoSEQ multiplex PCR, and TCRdb kept only the in-frame ones, dropping some. Among about 160,000 clones listed, about 85% were seen once. The sequenced sample consisted of PBMCs. Every receptor here comes from a man in his fifties or sixties in good health and CMV-seropositive.

The count of this clone is one. J is TRBJ2-1 and V is TRBV7-3; 7 bases align to TRBD2. In germline, CDR1 is SGHTA, CDR2 FQGTGA. The V and J ends lost 2 bases and 5 bases, in that order; junction bases with no gene match: 6. This CDR3 spans 15 amino acids. The CDR3 DNA sequence: TGTGCCAGCAGCTTACGGCGGGGGAAGAACAATGAGCAGTTCTTC. Encoded protein: CASSLRRGKNNEQFF.

The chain recombines TRBV7-2 with TRBJ2-7; D remains unclear. Germline CDR1 reads SGHTA; CDR2 reads FQGNSA. The CDR3 covers 15 residues. V lost 5 bases to trimming and J lost 2 bases, with 16 bases between them. CDR3 nucleotides: TGTGCCAGCAGCACCTACACCTCTGGGCCCTACGAGCAGTACTTC. Protein sequence: CASSTYTSGPYEQYF.

V and J are TRBV4-1 and TRBJ1-2; TRBD1 matches at 11 bases. CDR3 length: 17 residues. The trim removed 0 bases at V and 6 bases at J, leaving 9 bases unmatched. Germline CDR1 reads MGHRA; CDR2 reads YSYEKL. The CDR3 DNA reads TGCGCCAGCAGCCAAGATCCCAGGGACAGGGGGAACAATGGCTACACCTTC. Protein: CASSQDPRDRGNNGYTF.

V gene TRBV5-1 combines with J gene TRBJ2-2, with D possibly matching TRBD2 (5 bases). Germline V gene data show CDR1 as SGHRS and CDR2 as YFSETQ. The germline V and J ends were trimmed by 6 bases and 2 bases, with 8 bases remaining between them. This CDR3 spans 13 amino acids. DNA of the CDR3: TGCGCCAGCAATGAGGGTAACACCGGGGAGCTGTTTTTT. It yields the protein CASNEGNTGELFF.

CDR3 nucleotides: TGTGCCAGCAGCCCAACCGGGACAGGGGCCTCTGGGGCCAACGTCCTGACTTTC. This codes for CASSPTGTGASGANVLTF. This chain links TRBV7-6 with TRBJ2-6, with 10 nucleotides matching TRBD1. V dropped 5 bases and J dropped 0; count of bases not matched to a gene: 7. Germline loops: CDR1 SGHVS, CDR2 FNYEAQ. The CDR3 loop spans 18 amino acids.

This sequence joins TRBV7-8 and TRBJ1-1, with TRBD1 as a possible D gene (6 bases). The CDR3 sequence is 14 residues long. Germline V gene data show CDR1 as SGHVS and CDR2 as FQNEAQ. V lost 4 bases and J 4 bases, leaving 13 bases between the germline ends. Here the CDR3 reads CASSSAGAGTEAFF. CDR3 DNA sequence: TGTGCCAGCAGCTCTGCAGGGGCTGGCACTGAAGCTTTCTTT. The entire variable domain, with the rest obtained from reference TRBV7-8 and TRBJ1-1, is as follows: GAGVSQSPRYKVAKRGQDVALRCDPISGHVSLFWYQQALGQGPEFLTYFQNEAQLDKSGLPSDRFFAERPEGSVSTLKIQRTQQEDSAVYLCASSSAGAGTEAFFGQGTRLTVV.

The chain joins TRBV6-5 to TRBJ2-2; 12 bases map to TRBD1. With 0 bases clipped from V and 9 bases from J, the junction kept 5 bases outside the gene matches. CDR1 is MNHEY, CDR2 SVGAGI, per germline. CDR3 length equals 16 residues. The CDR3 DNA sequence: TGTGCCAGCAGTTACTCGGCCGGGACAGGGGGCCGGGAGCTGTTTTTT. This encodes CASSYSAGTGGRELFF.

The chain has TRBV5-1 and TRBJ2-5; TRBD1 is a possible D gene (6 bases). The CDR3 has 13 residues. V gave up 3 bases and J gave up 2 bases, with 8 bases separating them. Germline values: CDR1 SGHRS, CDR2 YFSETQ. In nucleotides, the CDR3 is TGCGCCAGCAGCTCGACAGGTCAAGAGACCCAGTACTTC. This translates into CASSSTGQETQYF.

The chain uses TRBV15 and TRBJ1-2; D is unclear. V was pared by 5 bases and J by 1 base, with 14 bases between. This CDR3 has 15 residues. Looked up from germline, CDR1 is LNHNV and CDR2 is YYDKDF (reference sequence). The CDR3 coding sequence is TGTGCCACCAGCCCTCCCCTGCGGATTAACTATGGCTACACCTTC. Amino acid sequence: CATSPPLRINYGYTF.